These T cell receptor beta chains were read from a single sample in a study of cytomegalovirus exposure and HLA in healthy donors. Here immunoSEQ multiplex PCR was the method, and the copy in TCRdb shows in-frame clones only, minus some. The top ten hold 2.5% to 3% of the sample, which has approximately 150,000 clones, approximately 84% seen once. The sequenced sample was PBMCs. The receptors were gathered from a man aged 25 to 40 in good health and CMV-seropositive. The CDR3 runs from the conserved cysteine through the conserved F or W. D genes are given only for firm matches. Clone size is not always given. Where it is, it says once, few, many or a class for expanded clones.

V gene	clone size	J gene	D gene	CDR3 protein	CDR3 DNA
TRBV4-2	NA	TRBJ1-3	TRBD1	CASSSRQGKGNTIYF	TGTGCCAGCAGCTCCCGACAGGGTAAAGGGAACACCATATATTTT
TRBV18	NA	TRBJ1-1	NA	CASSDSVNTEAFF	TGTGCCAGCTCCGATTCGGTGAACACTGAAGCTTTCTTT
TRBV5-1	NA	TRBJ1-4	NA	CASSLSQAGYEKLFF	TGCGCCAGCAGCTTGAGTCAGGCAGGCTATGAAAAACTGTTTTTT
TRBV4-2	NA	TRBJ2-5	NA	CASSQSPRQEFQETQYF	TGTGCCAGCAGCCAAAGCCCCCGACAGGAGTTTCAAGAGACCCAGTACTTC
TRBV7-9	NA	TRBJ1-4	NA	CASSPPGGGIHPREKLFF	TGTGCCAGCAGCCCACCGGGAGGGGGGATTCACCCTCGGGAAAAACTGTTTTTT
TRBV18	NA	TRBJ1-1	NA	CASSPGQINTEAFF	TGTGCCAGCTCCCCCGGACAAATAAACACTGAAGCTTTCTTT
TRBV7-2	NA	TRBJ2-1	TRBD2	CASSPGLATNEQFF	TGTGCCAGCAGCCCAGGACTAGCAACGAATGAGCAGTTCTTC
TRBV11-3	NA	TRBJ2-4	TRBD1	CASSSGTGGAAFRKNIQYF	TGTGCCAGCAGCTCCGGGACAGGGGGCGCCGCCTTTAGGAAAAACATTCAGTACTTC
TRBV5-1	NA	TRBJ1-1	NA	CASSWTKNTEAFF	TGCGCCAGCAGCTGGACAAAGAACACTGAAGCTTTCTTT
TRBV29-1	few	TRBJ2-1	TRBD2	CSVETSGREQFF	TGCAGCGTTGAAACTAGCGGGAGGGAGCAGTTCTTC
TRBV7-8	NA	TRBJ2-7	NA	CASSSTSSKSSYEQYF	TGTGCCAGCAGCAGCACTAGCTCCAAGAGCTCCTACGAGCAGTACTTC
TRBV11-2	NA	TRBJ2-2	NA	CASSPHLSSGTGELFF	TGTGCCAGCAGCCCACACCTTAGCTCGGGCACCGGGGAGCTGTTTTTT
TRBV4-3	NA	TRBJ1-4	TRBD1	CASSLSLGTGNNEKLFF	TGCGCCAGCAGCCTTTCCCTAGGGACAGGGAATAATGAAAAACTGTTTTTT
TRBV6-5	NA	TRBJ1-5	TRBD1	CASSEGQANQPQHF	TGTGCCAGCAGTGAAGGACAGGCGAATCAGCCCCAGCATTTT
TRBV9	once	TRBJ2-7	NA	CASSALVSGAAYEQYF	TGTGCCAGCAGCGCTCTCGTAAGTGGGGCGGCCTACGAGCAGTACTTC
TRBV7-2	NA	TRBJ2-7	TRBD2	CASSLGGGLPSYEQYF	TGTGCCAGCAGCTTAGGGGGGGGACTACCCTCCTACGAGCAGTACTTC
TRBV25-1	once	TRBJ2-3	TRBD2	CASIPSGGTDTQYF	TGTGCCAGCATCCCTAGCGGGGGCACAGATACGCAGTATTTT
TRBV9	NA	TRBJ1-2	NA	CASSGGHGTLYGYTF	TGTGCCAGCAGCGGGGGGCACGGGACCCTCTATGGCTACACCTTC
TRBV18	NA	TRBJ1-5	NA	CASSQGFQPQHF	TGTGCCAGCTCACAGGGGTTTCAGCCCCAGCATTTT
TRBV19	once	TRBJ2-3	TRBD2	CASSTRPSGTYTDTQYF	TGTGCCAGTAGTACCAGGCCTAGCGGGACCTACACAGATACGCAGTATTTT
TRBV9	NA	TRBJ2-6	NA	CASSGGTFSGANVLTF	TGTGCCAGCAGCGGCGGGACGTTCTCTGGGGCCAACGTCCTGACTTTC
TRBV5-1	NA	TRBJ2-3	NA	CASSLTRFTDTQYF	TGCGCCAGCAGCTTGACGCGGTTCACAGATACGCAGTATTTT
TRBV2	once	TRBJ2-7	NA	CASSWDTSYEQYF	TGTGCCAGCTCCTGGGACACCTCCTACGAGCAGTACTTC